The T cell receptor beta chain under discussion was sequenced for a study of blood T cell repertoires in COVID-19. Study-wide background: Both acute and convalescent COVID-19 samples were obtained from the United States, Italy and Spain.

Germline V gene data show CDR1 as SGHTA and CDR2 as FQGTGA. V was cut by 5 bases and J by 1 base, with 8 bases left in between. CDR3 length: 13 amino acids. Per the study methods: Cell counts per sample came from amplifying reference gene primers. TCRdb keeps only in-frame clones here, not all; method: immunoSEQ multiplex PCR. V, J and clone size reflect that table, while D and trimming were determined from the DNA. This sample has more than 65,000 clones; about four fifths occur once, and the top ten carry roughly 6.5%. This rearrangement joins TRBV7-3 to TRBJ1-1; D gene unclear. Sequenced: peripheral blood. This receptor was obtained from an older woman with acute or convalescent COVID-19. The CDR3 nucleotides are TGTGCCAGCAGCCAACAATCGAACACTGAAGCTTTCTTT. Translating gives CASSQQSNTEAFF.